The 24 T cell receptor beta chains below come from one sample, sequenced in a study of ipilimumab plus nivolumab after autologous stem cell transplantation. Measured with immunoSEQ multiplex PCR; TCRdb has only the in-frame clones, and not every one. The sample holds over 80,000 clones, more than 80% seen once. This specimen was PBMCs, taken in a trial of ipilimumab plus nivolumab as post-transplant consolidation. These receptors all come from a male donor with diffuse large B-cell lymphoma.

The gene calls are TRBV18 and TRBJ2-3, with TRBD1 as a possible D gene (6 bases). From germline, CDR1 is KGHSH and CDR2 LQKENI. This CDR3 contains 15 residues. Trimming removed 6 bases at V and 0 bases at J, with 13 bases between. In DNA, the CDR3 is TGTGCCAGCTCGAAACAGGGAACTAGCACAGATACGCAGTATTTT. This codes for CASSKQGTSTDTQYF.

The V call is TRBV6-1, the J call TRBJ1-2, with a weak D call TRBD1 (5 bases). With 0 bases removed from V and 2 bases from J, the gap between germline ends came to 16 bases. The CDR3 consists of 17 residues. Germline V CDR1 and CDR2: MNHNS, SASEGT. The CDR3 coding sequence is TGTGCCAGCAGTGAAGCGCTTCGAGGGGACCTCAACTATGGCTACACCTTC. Protein sequence: CASSEALRGDLNYGYTF.

The V call is TRBV6-6, the J call TRBJ1-4; TRBD1 aligns across 7 bases. This CDR3 has 13 residues. CDR1 is MNHNY and CDR2 is SVGAGI in the germline V gene (reference sequence). J was trimmed by 7 bases and V by 6 bases; bases with no gene match: 5. The CDR3 is CASRRGLGEKLFF. For the CDR3, the DNA is TGTGCCAGCAGGAGGGGGCTCGGTGAAAAACTGTTTTTT.

V usage is TRBV27 and J usage is TRBJ1-6, with D perhaps TRBD1 (5 bases). Germline CDR1 MNHEY, CDR2 SMNVEV (reference sequence). The V and J ends lost 11 bases and 5 bases respectively, with 22 bases between them. The CDR3 is made up of 16 amino acids. The CDR3 nucleotides read TGTGCCTCTAAACCCCGAGGGGCGAGTGATAATTCACCCCTCCACTTT. Translating gives CASKPRGASDNSPLHF.

This clone was recorded once. CDR3 in DNA: TGTGCCAGCAGCTTAAACGGGTTGGACACCGGGGAGCTGTTTTTT. This translates into CASSLNGLDTGELFF. V gene TRBV7-6 combines with J gene TRBJ2-2; D is ambiguous. Trimming cost V 2 bases and J 3 bases, with 10 bases left between them. This CDR3 spans 15 amino acids. Looked up from germline, CDR1 is SGHVS and CDR2 is FNYEAQ.

The rearrangement joins TRBV5-1 to TRBJ2-1; 12 bases are shared with TRBD2. Trimming cost V 5 bases and J 0 bases; bases outside gene matches: 6. This CDR3 spans 17 amino acids. CDR1 is SGHRS and CDR2 is YFSETQ in the germline V gene. CDR3 in DNA: TGCGCCAGCAGGACCCTAGCGGGGGGGAGCTCCTACAATGAGCAGTTCTTC. Translating gives CASRTLAGGSSYNEQFF.

As regards this clone: Different DNA sequences within this sample yield the same CDR3. The rearrangement joins TRBV5-1 to TRBJ1-5; the D gene is possibly TRBD1 (5 bases). V lost 0 bases and J lost 6, with 10 bases in between. CDR3 size: 14 residues. Germline V gives CDR1 SGHRS, CDR2 YFSETQ. The DNA of the CDR3 is TGCGCCAGCAGCTTGGACGGGGGAGGTCAGCCCCAGCATTTT. Translated: CASSLDGGGQPQHF. Looking up the rest from reference TRBV5-1 and TRBJ1-5 gives the full variable domain: KAGVTQTPRYLIKTRGQQVTLSCSPISGHRSVSWYQQTPGQGLQFLFEYFSETQRNKGNFPGRFSGRQFSNSRSEMNVSTLELGDSALYLCASSLDGGGQPQHFGDGTRLSIL.

V usage is TRBV6-1 and J usage is TRBJ2-6; D may be TRBD1 (6 bases). Germline assignment: CDR1 MNHNS and CDR2 SASEGT. CDR3 length: 15 residues. V lost 7 bases to trimming and J lost 2 bases, with 12 bases between them. The CDR3 DNA is TGTGCCAGCATTTTAGGGGGAGCTGGGGCCAACGTCCTGACTTTC. This encodes CASILGGAGANVLTF.

This clone was recorded once. The rearrangement uses TRBV13 and TRBJ2-2, with D possibly being TRBD2 (5 bases). CDR1 and CDR2 (germline): PRHDT, FYEKMQ (reference sequence). V shed 2 bases and J shed 4 bases, with 11 bases lying between them. The CDR3 has 15 residues. CDR3 protein: CASSLISGITGELFF. For the CDR3, the DNA is TGTGCCAGCAGCTTAATAAGCGGAATCACCGGGGAGCTGTTTTTT.

This clone showed up many times. This chain connects TRBV15 to TRBJ2-3; a weak D match, TRBD2 (6 bases). Germline CDR1 and CDR2: LNHNV and YYDKDF (reference sequence). V lost 10 bases and J lost 1, with 15 bases in between. The CDR3 loop spans 14 amino acids. The CDR3, as DNA: TGTGCCATCAAGGGGACTGGCGGCACAGATACGCAGTATTTT. Amino acids: CAIKGTGGTDTQYF.

This clone has only one observation. The gene calls are TRBV11-3 and TRBJ1-5, with unresolved D. The CDR3 runs to 15 residues. The germline CDR1 and CDR2 sequences are SGHNT and YENEEA. The V and J ends lost 10 bases and 4 bases respectively, with 20 bases between them. This chain's CDR3 is CAILRSREPNQPQHF. CDR3 nucleotide sequence: TGTGCCATACTACGCTCGAGGGAGCCTAATCAGCCCCAGCATTTT. Variable domain in full (rest from reference TRBV11-3 and TRBJ1-5): EAGVVQSPRYKIIEKKQPVAFWCNPISGHNTLYWYLQNLGQGPELLIRYENEEAVDDSQLPKDRFSAERLKGVDSTLKIQPAELGDSAVYLCAILRSREPNQPQHFGDGTRLSIL.

The rearrangement joins TRBV6-6 to TRBJ1-5; D is perhaps TRBD1 (5 bases). The CDR3 is 15 amino acids. V was clipped by 1 base and J by 3 bases, with 10 bases between them. CDR1 MNHNY and CDR2 SVGAGI come from the germline V gene (reference sequence). CDR3 loop: CASSYYSRANQPQHF. The CDR3, as DNA: TGTGCCAGCAGTTACTACTCCAGGGCCAATCAGCCCCAGCATTTT.

This clone was seen a handful of times. The rearrangement uses TRBV19 and TRBJ1-1; D remains unclear. Per germline, CDR1 LNHDA and CDR2 SQIVND (reference sequence). Trimming took off 5 bases at V and 2 bases at J, with 12 bases between the two ends. The length of the CDR3 is 14 residues. DNA for the CDR3: TGTGCCAGTAGTGGCTTTTCGGGAAACACTGAAGCTTTCTTT. Residues: CASSGFSGNTEAFF.

The J gene is TRBJ1-2, the V gene TRBV6-5; D uncertain. The germline CDR1 and CDR2 sequences are MNHEY and SVGAGI. CDR3 size: 12 residues. The V end lost 4 bases, the J end lost 4 bases, and 7 bases lay between the germline ends. The CDR3 nucleotides read TGTGCCAGCAGTTCGGGATCCTATGGCTACACCTTC. This sequence encodes CASSSGSYGYTF.

The gene calls are TRBV19 and TRBJ2-6; 11 bases are a match to TRBD2. The CDR3 is made up of 19 amino acids. V gave up 4 bases and J gave up 2 bases; unmatched junction bases: 10. CDR1 is LNHDA and CDR2 is SQIVND in the germline V gene (reference sequence). CDR3 in DNA: TGTGCCAGTAGTAAGGGACTAGCGGTCTGGATAGCTGGGGCCAACGTCCTGACTTTC. It specifies CASSKGLAVWIAGANVLTF.

J is TRBJ1-1 and V is TRBV6-5; D is ambiguous. The CDR3 spans 11 residues. In germline, CDR1 is MNHEY, CDR2 SVGAGI. The ends were cut back, 11 bases at V and 0 bases at J, with 7 bases in the middle. The DNA of the CDR3 is TGTGCCGGTCAACTGAACACTGAAGCTTTCTTT. Translation gives CAGQLNTEAFF.

In its sample, this clone was seen once. The gene calls are TRBV5-3 and TRBJ1-5; no clear D gene. TRBV5-3 is classed as an ORF, of uncertain function. The V gene lost 0 bases and the J gene lost 3 bases, with 7 bases spanning the gap. This CDR3 comprises 14 residues. DNA for the CDR3: TGTGCCAGAAGCTTGGTAAGTTACAATCAGCCCCAGCATTTT. Protein product: CARSLVSYNQPQHF.

The chain employs TRBV5-1 and TRBJ2-7; 7 bases agree with TRBD1. Per the germline V gene, CDR1 is SGHRS and CDR2 is YFSETQ. Trimming cost V 2 bases and J 0 bases; bases outside gene matches: 11. The CDR3 consists of 17 residues. The CDR3 nucleotides read TGCGCCAGCAGCTTAGCCCTAGGGGGCTCTCCCTCCTACGAGCAGTACTTC. It encodes CASSLALGGSPSYEQYF.

The chain carries TRBV6-1 and TRBJ1-4; D is ambiguous. The CDR3 covers 12 residues. V lost 2 bases and J 8 bases, leaving 6 bases between the germline ends. Germline V CDR1 and CDR2: MNHNS, SASEGT. CDR3 residues: CASSETGEKLFF. The CDR3 coding sequence is TGTGCCAGCAGTGAAACGGGGGAAAAACTGTTTTTT.

The chain combines TRBV9 with TRBJ1-2; 7 positions match TRBD1. The CDR3 contains 16 residues. The germline gives CDR1 SGDLS, CDR2 YYNGEE. V dropped 0 bases and J dropped 6; count of bases not matched to a gene: 11. DNA for the CDR3: TGTGCCAGCAGCGTAGAGAACAGGGGAGGGGAGGATGGCTACACCTTC. It is translated as CASSVENRGGEDGYTF.

The V call is TRBV28, the J call TRBJ2-7; D might be TRBD2 (5 bases). The V and J ends lost 8 bases and 0 bases respectively, with 11 bases between them. Germline V gives CDR1 MDHEN, CDR2 SYDVKM. The CDR3 consists of 13 residues. The CDR3 nucleotides are TGTGCCAGCCGGGGTCCTAACTCCTACGAGCAGTACTTC. It yields the protein CASRGPNSYEQYF.

The chain links TRBV11-2 to TRBJ1-2; 9 nucleotides match TRBD1. The V gene's germline CDR1 is SGHAT and CDR2 FQNNGV. The J segment lost 5 bases and the V segment lost 1 base, leaving 2 bases of the junction unmatched. This CDR3 contains 14 residues. CDR3 DNA sequence: TGTGCCAGCAGCTTAGGCGGGACAGGGTATGGCTACACCTTC. Protein: CASSLGGTGYGYTF.

The chain combines TRBV11-2 with TRBJ2-3, with D maybe TRBD2 (5 bases). Germline CDR1 and CDR2: SGHAT and FQNNGV. V dropped 3 bases and J dropped 6 bases, with 19 bases sitting between them. The CDR3 totals 16 residues. CDR3 bases: TGTGCCAGCAGCTTGGTTGTCGATCCGGGAAGGGATACGCAGTATTTT. Translation gives CASSLVVDPGRDTQYF.

V gene TRBV9 combines with J gene TRBJ2-2; D call uncertain. Trimming left V 0 bases short and J 6 bases short, with 3 bases between. The CDR3 covers 12 residues. Germline-derived CDR1 and CDR2 are SGDLS and YYNGEE. In nucleotides, the CDR3 is TGTGCCAGCAGCGTAGGCCCCGGGGAGCTGTTTTTT. Protein: CASSVGPGELFF.